This T cell receptor (beta chain) came from a study of OX40 agonist ivuxolimab in advanced cancers. Turning to the overall study: Ivuxolimab, which targeted the costimulatory receptor OX40 (CD134), was an agonistic, fully human IgG2 monoclonal antibody. Intravenous ivuxolimab was administered to patients every 2 weeks at six dose levels: 0.01, 0.1, 0.3, 1.5, 3 and 10 mg/kg. Among the approximately 54 dose-escalation patients, approximately 20 had hepatocellular carcinoma, roughly 15 melanoma, 9 renal cell carcinoma and 9 head and neck cancer. A male proportion of 70% to 90% and a mean age of roughly 55 years, ranging from roughly 23 to 80, were recorded for the dose-escalation cohort. Prior anti-PD-1, anti-PD-L1 or anti-CTLA-4 therapy was permitted, and checkpoint inhibitors had been received by around 39% of dose-escalation patients. Three dose-escalation patients achieved partial responses, one with hepatocellular carcinoma and two with cutaneous melanoma. The purpose of peripheral TCRbeta sequencing was to test whether ivuxolimab changed TCR sequence diversity and led to clonal T-cell expansion. The paper covers the monotherapy dose-escalation part of the phase I ivuxolimab trial, which included N of about 56 patients.

Genomic DNA was extracted from sorted cells for sequencing of the TCRbeta CDR3 region. The immunoSEQ Assay was used to sequence the TCRbeta CDR3 regions. TCRdb's version of the immuneACCESS table is confined to in-frame rearrangements and falls short of the full clone set. An unresolved V gene accounts for under half of the shortfall where checked; the remainder is of unknown origin. The sample yields about 62,000 clones; around 85% were counted once. The ten most abundant clones make up about 4.2% of the sample. Looking up the germline V gene yields CDR1 SGHRS and CDR2 YFSETQ. Unmatched junction bases come to 5, with V trimmed by 4 bases and J by 6 bases. The CDR3 contains 13 residues, cysteine and phenylalanine counted. Only the CDR3 region is kept as DNA, spanning 39 bases read in frame from base 1. Patients with autoimmune disease history or receiving systemic immunosuppression were excluded from the trial. Peripheral blood for TCR sequencing was collected from all dose cohorts at baseline, on cycle 4 day 1, and on cycle 7 day 1. The samples were drawn from a first-in-human, open-label, multicenter phase I dose-escalation trial of ivuxolimab. The trial enrolled adults with locally advanced or metastatic head and neck squamous cell, hepatocellular, melanoma or renal cell carcinoma. Before TCR sequencing, CD4+ T cells and CD8+ T cells from peripheral blood were sorted into separate populations.

This clone appeared a few times. Its binding antigen is unknown. There are no base qualities to consult, and no much larger clone falls within one base. On the study overall, not on this receptor specifically: In partial responders in the 0.1-3.0 mg/kg groups, normalized peripheral clonal expansion was found to be among the lowest, especially among CD8+ T cells. Low levels of normalized T-cell clonal expansion were also seen in some patients who did not respond. On average, CD8+ T cells showed more expanded clones than CD4+ T cells after ivuxolimab. The antigen specificity of the peripheral T cells that underwent clonal expansion was not determined. At doses of 0.1 to 3.0 mg/kg, clonal expansion of both CD4+ and CD8+ blood T cells was observed from baseline to week 6.

The chain is made from TRBV5-1 and TRBJ1-2; TRBD1 fits 8 bases in the junction. Sequenced here: CD4+ or CD8+ T cells sorted from blood, sampled in a trial of the OX40 agonist ivuxolimab. The sequence was obtained from an adult with an advanced solid tumor such as melanoma, head and neck, liver or kidney cancer. The nucleotide sequence is given as TGCGCCAGCAGCAGGACAGGGCCGGATGGCTACACCTTC. This yields the protein CASSRTGPDGYTF.